These 31 T cell receptor beta chains were all obtained from the same sample, sequenced in a study of T cell changes during pregnancy in multiple sclerosis. Using immunoSEQ multiplex PCR, the repertoire was profiled, and TCRdb retains in-frame clones only, with some absent. The table includes almost 55,000 clones, roughly nine tenths detected once. Source: CD8+ T cells from peripheral blood mononuclear cells, taken before pregnancy. The receptor set was obtained from a female donor with multiple sclerosis, enrolled in a pregnancy study.

This clone was observed once. CDR3 bases: TGTGCCAGCAGCCCGGGGACCGGGACAGGGAATTCACCCCTCCACTTT. As protein: CASSPGTGTGNSPLHF. The chain uses TRBV7-2 and TRBJ1-6, with 9 bases that match TRBD1. This CDR3 has 16 amino acids. Germline CDR1 SGHTA, CDR2 FQGNSA. V was clipped by 5 bases and J by 7 bases; unmatched bases: 9. The whole variable domain, filled in from reference TRBV7-2 and TRBJ1-6, reads GAGVSQSPSNKVTEKGKDVELRCDPISGHTALYWYRQSLGQGLEFLIYFQGNSAPDKSGLPSDRFSAERTGGSVSTLTIQRTQQEDSAVYLCASSPGTGTGNSPLHFGNGTRLTVT.

This clone has more than one count but fewer than ten. The chain combines TRBV11-3 with TRBJ2-5; 8 nucleotides match TRBD2. V shed 3 bases and J 5 bases; nucleotides not matched to a gene: 2. The CDR3 spans 13 residues. CDR1 and CDR2 from the germline V gene are SGHNT and YENEEA. In DNA form, the CDR3 reads TGTGCCAGCAGCTTTCCGGGGGGGGAGACCCAGTACTTC. It codes for CASSFPGGETQYF.

The chain uses TRBV6-5 and TRBJ1-5; no clear D gene. Germline values: CDR1 MNHEY, CDR2 SVGAGI. The ends were cut back, 2 bases at V and 0 bases at J, with 11 bases in the middle. CDR3 length: 16 amino acids. CDR3 DNA: TGTGCCAGCAGTTACCCTACTCTCCGTAGCAATCAGCCCCAGCATTTT. Translating it yields CASSYPTLRSNQPQHF.

In this sample, this clone turned up once. The chain carries TRBV5-8 and TRBJ1-5; 8 bases are a match to TRBD1. With V trimmed by 3 bases and J by 5 bases, 10 bases remained unmatched. Germline V gives CDR1 SGHTS, CDR2 YDEGEE. There are 16 residues in the CDR3. The CDR3 bases are TGTGCCAGCAGCTCCTCGGGCAGGGGGCATGATCAGCCCCAGCATTTT. This sequence encodes CASSSSGRGHDQPQHF.

The genes are TRBV4-1 and TRBJ1-1; D is perhaps TRBD1 (5 bases). There are 17 residues in the CDR3. CDR1 and CDR2 (germline): MGHRA, YSYEKL. Trimming shortened V by 1 base and J by 0 bases, and 15 bases separated the two germline ends. In DNA, the CDR3 is TGCGCCAGCAGCCAAGGGGGGTGGGGAGGGTTGAACACTGAAGCTTTCTTT. The encoded protein is CASSQGGWGGLNTEAFF.

The chain carries TRBV5-4 and TRBJ2-2; 15 bases align to TRBD2. The CDR3 spans 17 residues. Germline trimming cut 4 bases from V and 4 bases from J; bases unmatched to any gene: 5. CDR1 is SGHNT, CDR2 YYREEE, per germline (reference sequence). CDR3 DNA sequence: TGTGCCAGCAGCCCGGGACTAGCGGGGGGAGGCACCGGGGAGCTGTTTTTT. It codes for CASSPGLAGGGTGELFF.

The chain employs TRBV6-5 and TRBJ1-2; TRBD1 agrees at 7 bases. Germline-derived CDR1 and CDR2 are MNHEY and SVGAGI. The V and J ends lost 0 bases and 6 bases, in that order; junction bases with no gene match: 4. The CDR3 covers 14 residues. CDR3: CASSYSKGGNGYTF. CDR3 coding DNA: TGTGCCAGCAGTTACTCGAAAGGGGGCAATGGCTACACCTTC.

This clone appeared a single time. The chain recombines TRBV5-6 with TRBJ2-2; unclear D gene. V shed 2 bases and J shed 0 bases, with 14 bases lying between them. This CDR3 is 17 amino acids long. The germline gives CDR1 SGHDT, CDR2 YYEEEE. CDR3 DNA sequence: TGTGCCAGCAGCTTCCTTATGGCCTCTCCGAACACCGGGGAGCTGTTTTTT. Translated: CASSFLMASPNTGELFF.

In its sample, this clone was seen once. V is TRBV21-1 and J is TRBJ2-7; the table's D call of TRBD1 was not tested on the DNA. TRBV21-1 is assigned pseudogene status. The CDR3 totals 13 residues. CDR3 nucleotide sequence: TGTGCCAGCAGGGGCAACAGGGGCTACGAGCAGTACTTC. Protein: CASRGNRGYEQYF.

The genes are TRBV5-6 and TRBJ2-7, with D perhaps TRBD2 (5 bases). CDR3 length equals 14 residues. Trimming pared 3 bases from V and 2 bases from J, leaving 12 bases between. Germline CDR1 is SGHDT and CDR2 is YYEEEE. The DNA for the CDR3 is TGTGCCAGCAGCTCCGGTCGGGGAGCCTACGAGCAGTACTTC. Translating it yields CASSSGRGAYEQYF.

The genes are TRBV30 and TRBJ2-7; the D gene is possibly TRBD1 (5 bases). CDR1 and CDR2 from the germline V gene are GTSNPN and SVGIG (reference sequence). CDR3 size: 12 residues. The V and J ends lost 4 bases and 6 bases respectively, with 13 bases between them. The CDR3 DNA reads as TGTGCCTGGACCTTAGGGGTACGCGAGCAGTACTTC. This translates into CAWTLGVREQYF.

The chain has TRBV6-1 and TRBJ2-7; no reliable D call. The ends were cut back, 10 bases at V and 3 bases at J, with 7 bases in the middle. CDR3 length: 10 residues. Germline CDR1 reads MNHNS; CDR2 reads SASEGT. CDR3 sequence reads: CATGDYEQYF. DNA of the CDR3: TGTGCCACCGGAGACTACGAGCAGTACTTC.

The rearrangement uses TRBV19 and TRBJ1-5, with 7 bases that match TRBD1. V shed 3 bases, J shed 1 base, and the junction held 0 bases outside the gene matches. The germline V gene has CDR1 LNHDA and CDR2 SQIVND (reference sequence). This CDR3 is built from 14 residues. The CDR3 nucleotides read TGTGCCAGTAGTATGGGACAGAGCAATCAGCCCCAGCATTTT. Its translation is CASSMGQSNQPQHF.

In nucleotides, the CDR3 is TGCGCCAGCAGTAGGGGGGGGGTGGCCAATGAGCAGTTCTTC. Translation gives CASSRGGVANEQFF. The V and J genes are TRBV10-1 and TRBJ2-1, with a weak D call TRBD2 (7 bases). Germline V CDR1 and CDR2: WNHNN, SYGVQD (reference sequence). This CDR3 is 14 amino acids long. Trimming stripped 5 bases from V and 6 bases from J, with 14 bases between.

The V and J genes are TRBV6-1 and TRBJ2-7; 8 bases align to TRBD1. V lost 0 bases and J lost 5; bases outside the gene matches: 6. The CDR3 is 15 amino acids. From germline, CDR1 is MNHNS and CDR2 SASEGT. The chain's CDR3 is CASSEAAGQEHEQYF. The DNA for the CDR3 is TGTGCCAGCAGTGAAGCGGCGGGACAGGAGCACGAGCAGTACTTC.

This chain's CDR3 is CASSRTGTGYNEQFF. The CDR3 bases are TGTGCCAGCAGCCGGACCGGGACAGGGTACAATGAGCAGTTCTTC. The chain employs TRBV7-3 and TRBJ2-1; 9 bases align to TRBD1. J was trimmed by 4 bases and V by 5 bases; bases with no gene match: 6. This CDR3 is 15 amino acids long. Germline loops: CDR1 SGHTA, CDR2 FQGTGA.

This clone has a handful of counts. The rearrangement uses TRBV19 and TRBJ2-7; 8 nucleotides agree with TRBD1. In germline, CDR1 is LNHDA, CDR2 SQIVND (reference sequence). Trimming took 4 bases from V and 0 from J; bases not matched to a gene: 8. This CDR3 region has 16 residues. The CDR3 protein is CASSRDSGTGSYEQYF. CDR3 coding DNA: TGTGCCAGTAGTAGGGACTCCGGGACAGGCTCCTACGAGCAGTACTTC.

This clone was picked up one time. The chain is built from TRBV4-1 and TRBJ1-6; tentative D call: TRBD1 (6 bases). The CDR3 loop spans 15 amino acids. CDR1 and CDR2 from the germline V gene are MGHRA and YSYEKL. With 0 bases removed from V and 11 bases from J, the gap between germline ends came to 14 bases. The CDR3 sequence is CASSQDGGREAPLHF. CDR3 nucleotides: TGCGCCAGCAGCCAAGACGGGGGGCGGGAGGCACCCCTCCACTTT.

The chain joins TRBV27 to TRBJ2-7; 8 bases are shared with TRBD2. This CDR3 contains 14 residues. Germline V gives CDR1 MNHEY, CDR2 SMNVEV (reference sequence). The ends lost 5 bases at V and 6 bases at J; junction bases unmatched: 9. This chain's CDR3 is CASSPLADLREQYF. CDR3 DNA: TGTGCCAGCAGTCCACTAGCGGACCTTCGCGAGCAGTACTTC.

The J gene is TRBJ1-1, the V gene TRBV27; D possibly corresponds to TRBD1 (5 bases). Trimming stripped 8 bases from V and 4 bases from J, with 17 bases between. Germline V gene sequence: CDR1 MNHEY, CDR2 SMNVEV (reference sequence). This CDR3 spans 14 amino acids. As DNA, the CDR3 is TGTGCCAGCTCTGTGGCCCGGGGGACCACTGAAGCTTTCTTT. Amino acids: CASSVARGTTEAFF.

The chain uses TRBV2 and TRBJ2-1, with D tentatively TRBD2 (7 bases). V lost 6 bases and J 2 bases, leaving 11 bases between the germline ends. The CDR3 consists of 14 residues. Germline CDR1 SNHLY, CDR2 FYNNEI. For the CDR3, the DNA is TGTGCCAGCAGCTACGGGGGGCCCTACAATGAGCAGTTCTTC. This sequence encodes CASSYGGPYNEQFF.

The chain is built from TRBV7-2 and TRBJ1-5, with 10 bases fitting TRBD1. Germline CDR1 reads SGHTA; CDR2 reads FQGNSA. The CDR3 length is 15 residues. J was trimmed by 6 bases and V by 2 bases; bases with no gene match: 4. CDR3 region: CASSLRQGAFQPQHF. CDR3 bases: TGTGCCAGCAGCTTAAGACAGGGGGCGTTTCAGCCCCAGCATTTT. The entire variable domain, with the rest obtained from reference TRBV7-2 and TRBJ1-5, is as follows: GAGVSQSPSNKVTEKGKDVELRCDPISGHTALYWYRQSLGQGLEFLIYFQGNSAPDKSGLPSDRFSAERTGGSVSTLTIQRTQQEDSAVYLCASSLRQGAFQPQHFGDGTRLSIL.

The chain employs TRBV10-3 and TRBJ1-2, with D unresolved. Trimming took 1 base from V and 4 from J, leaving 19 bases between them. The CDR3 extends over 17 amino acids. Germline values: CDR1 ENHRY, CDR2 SYGVKD. The CDR3 DNA follows: TGTGCCATCAGTGAGTACGGGATTAACCAGCGGGGCTATGGCTACACCTTC. Translated, it gives CAISEYGINQRGYGYTF.

This clone was detected ten times or more. The chain recombines TRBV4-2 with TRBJ2-1; 7 bases agree with TRBD1. V shed 3 bases, J shed 4 bases, and the junction held 9 bases outside the gene matches. Per the germline V gene, CDR1 is LGHNA and CDR2 is YNFKEQ. The CDR3 contains 16 residues. CDR3 DNA: TGTGCCAGCAGCCACTCTTCCGAGGGGGCTTACAATGAGCAGTTCTTC. This encodes CASSHSSEGAYNEQFF.

The chain joins TRBV9 to TRBJ1-3, with D uncertain. CDR1 and CDR2 from the germline V gene are SGDLS and YYNGEE. The CDR3 runs to 15 residues. Trimming shortened V by 0 bases and J by 2 bases, and 9 bases separated the two germline ends. The CDR3 loop is CASSVGAVAGNTIYF. CDR3 bases: TGTGCCAGCAGCGTAGGGGCTGTTGCTGGAAACACCATATATTTT.

The V gene is TRBV5-8, the J gene TRBJ2-1; D is perhaps TRBD1 (5 bases). Germline V CDR1 and CDR2: SGHTS, YDEGEE. The CDR3 is 12 amino acids. The ends were cut back, 3 bases at V and 7 bases at J, with 8 bases in the middle. The CDR3 region is CASSWGRNEQFF. Here the CDR3 DNA reads TGTGCCAGCAGCTGGGGCAGGAATGAGCAGTTCTTC.

V gene TRBV9 combines with J gene TRBJ2-3; 9 bases are a match to TRBD2. The CDR3 spans 16 residues. CDR1 and CDR2 (germline): SGDLS, YYNGEE. Trimming took 4 bases from V and 0 from J; bases not matched to a gene: 6. The CDR3 DNA sequence: TGTGCCAGCAGCCCCATTAGCGGGGGTAGCACAGATACGCAGTATTTT. This translates into CASSPISGGSTDTQYF.

The rearrangement joins TRBV25-1 to TRBJ2-5; the D is unclear. CDR1 and CDR2 from the germline V gene are MGHDK and SYGVNS. The CDR3 is made up of 14 amino acids. The ends were cut back, 0 bases at V and 4 bases at J, with 9 bases in the middle. The CDR3 loop is CASSEYQVAETQYF. In nucleotides, the CDR3 is TGTGCCAGCAGTGAATATCAGGTGGCAGAGACCCAGTACTTC. The variable domain in full, completed from reference TRBV25-1 and TRBJ2-5, reads EADIYQTPRYLVIGTGKKITLECSQTMGHDKMYWYQQDPGMELHLIHYSYGVNSTEKGDLSSESTVSRIRTEHFPLTLESARPSHTSQYLCASSEYQVAETQYFGPGTRLLVL.

V and J are TRBV9 and TRBJ2-3; 9 nucleotides match TRBD2. The CDR3 loop spans 16 amino acids. CDR1 and CDR2 (germline): SGDLS, YYNGEE. Trimming took 4 bases from V and 0 from J; bases not matched to a gene: 6. The CDR3 DNA reads TGTGCCAGCAGCCCCAAGGCGGGGGGGAGCACAGATACGCAGTATTTT. Translation gives CASSPKAGGSTDTQYF.

The chain has TRBV7-9 and TRBJ2-2; perhaps TRBD1 as D (6 bases). CDR1 is SEHNR and CDR2 is FQNEAQ in the germline V gene (reference sequence). V was pared by 5 bases and J by 5 bases, with 9 bases between. The CDR3 contains 13 residues. Here the CDR3 DNA reads TGTGCCAGCAGCGGTACAGGGACCGGGGAGCTGTTTTTT. It codes for CASSGTGTGELFF.

Only one count was recorded for this clone. This sequence joins TRBV27 and TRBJ1-4; D is perhaps TRBD1 (5 bases). Germline-derived CDR1 and CDR2 are MNHEY and SMNVEV (reference sequence). The CDR3 has 11 residues. With 6 bases removed from V and 8 bases from J, the gap between germline ends came to 7 bases. This CDR3 reads CASSPGEKLFF. The CDR3 coding sequence is TGTGCCAGCAGCCCAGGGGAAAAACTGTTTTTT.